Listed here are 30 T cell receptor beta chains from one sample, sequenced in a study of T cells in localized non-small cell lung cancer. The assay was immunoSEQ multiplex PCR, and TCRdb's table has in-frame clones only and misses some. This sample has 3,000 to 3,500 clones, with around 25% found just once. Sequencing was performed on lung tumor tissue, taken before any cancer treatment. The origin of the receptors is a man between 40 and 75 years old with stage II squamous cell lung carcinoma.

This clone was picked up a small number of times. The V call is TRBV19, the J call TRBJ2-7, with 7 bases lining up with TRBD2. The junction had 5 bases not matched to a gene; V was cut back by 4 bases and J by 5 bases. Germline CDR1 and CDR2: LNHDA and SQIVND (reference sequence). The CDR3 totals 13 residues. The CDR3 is CASSSGRRDEQYF. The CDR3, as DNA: TGTGCCAGTAGTAGCGGGAGACGGGACGAGCAGTACTTC.

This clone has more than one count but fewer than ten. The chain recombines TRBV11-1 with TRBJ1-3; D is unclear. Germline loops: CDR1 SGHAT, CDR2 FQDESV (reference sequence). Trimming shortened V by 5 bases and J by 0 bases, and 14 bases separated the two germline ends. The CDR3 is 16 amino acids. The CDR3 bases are TGTGCCAGCAGCCTTACTCCGGGAGTCTCTGGAAACACCATATATTTT. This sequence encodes CASSLTPGVSGNTIYF.

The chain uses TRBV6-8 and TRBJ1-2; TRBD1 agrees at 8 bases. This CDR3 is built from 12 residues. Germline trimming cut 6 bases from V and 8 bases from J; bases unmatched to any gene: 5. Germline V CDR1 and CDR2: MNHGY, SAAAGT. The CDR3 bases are TGTGCCAGCAGGGGGACAGGTGGCGGCTACACCTTC. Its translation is CASRGTGGGYTF.

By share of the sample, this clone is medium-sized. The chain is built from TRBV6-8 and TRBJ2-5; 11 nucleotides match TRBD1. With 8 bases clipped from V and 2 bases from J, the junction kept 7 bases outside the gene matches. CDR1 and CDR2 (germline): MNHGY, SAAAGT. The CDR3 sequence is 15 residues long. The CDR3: CASRRDRGIQETQYF. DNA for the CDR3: TGTGCCAGCCGCAGGGACAGGGGGATTCAAGAGACCCAGTACTTC.

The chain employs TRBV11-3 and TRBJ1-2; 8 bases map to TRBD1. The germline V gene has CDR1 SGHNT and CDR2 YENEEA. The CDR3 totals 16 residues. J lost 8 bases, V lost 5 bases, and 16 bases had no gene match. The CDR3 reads CASSPPGRQGAGGYTF. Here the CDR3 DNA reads TGTGCCAGCAGCCCCCCGGGACGCCAGGGGGCGGGCGGCTACACCTTC.

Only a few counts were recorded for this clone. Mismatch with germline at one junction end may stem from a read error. CDR3 DNA sequence: TGTGCCAGCAGTAGTGCACGGCGTTCGGGCCAACGTCCTGACTTC. Translated: CASSSARRSGQRPDF. The chain is built from TRBV6-7 and TRBJ2-6; D not certain. TRBV6-7 belongs to the ORF category, with a function that is uncertain. The CDR3 covers 15 residues.

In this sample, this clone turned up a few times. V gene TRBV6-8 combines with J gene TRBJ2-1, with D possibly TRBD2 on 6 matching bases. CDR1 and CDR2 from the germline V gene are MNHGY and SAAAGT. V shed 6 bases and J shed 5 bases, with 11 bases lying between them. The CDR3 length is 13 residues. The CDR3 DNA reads TGTGCCAGCAGGGCGGCGGGGCACAATGAGCAGTTCTTC. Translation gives CASRAAGHNEQFF.

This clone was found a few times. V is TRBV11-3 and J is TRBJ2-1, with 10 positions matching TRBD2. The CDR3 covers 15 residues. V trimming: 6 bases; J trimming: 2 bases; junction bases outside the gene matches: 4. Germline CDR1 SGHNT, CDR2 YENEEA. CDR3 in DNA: TGTGCCAGCAGACCCGGACTAGCGGCCTACAATGAGCAGTTCTTC. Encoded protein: CASRPGLAAYNEQFF. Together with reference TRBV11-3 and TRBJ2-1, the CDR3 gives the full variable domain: EAGVVQSPRYKIIEKKQPVAFWCNPISGHNTLYWYLQNLGQGPELLIRYENEEAVDDSQLPKDRFSAERLKGVDSTLKIQPAELGDSAVYLCASRPGLAAYNEQFFGPGTRLTVL.

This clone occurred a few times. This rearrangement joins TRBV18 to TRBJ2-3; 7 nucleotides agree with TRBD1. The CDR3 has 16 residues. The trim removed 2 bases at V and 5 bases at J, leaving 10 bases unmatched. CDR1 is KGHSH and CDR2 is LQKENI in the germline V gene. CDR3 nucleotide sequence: TGTGCCAGCTCACCATGGGAACAGGGGTGGAAAGATACGCAGTATTTT. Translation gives CASSPWEQGWKDTQYF.

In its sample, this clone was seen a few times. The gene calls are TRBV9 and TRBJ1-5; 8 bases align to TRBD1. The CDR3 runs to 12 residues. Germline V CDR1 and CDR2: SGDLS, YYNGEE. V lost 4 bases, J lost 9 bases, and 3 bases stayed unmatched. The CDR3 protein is CASSHTGGPQHF. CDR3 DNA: TGTGCCAGCAGCCATACAGGGGGGCCCCAGCATTTT.

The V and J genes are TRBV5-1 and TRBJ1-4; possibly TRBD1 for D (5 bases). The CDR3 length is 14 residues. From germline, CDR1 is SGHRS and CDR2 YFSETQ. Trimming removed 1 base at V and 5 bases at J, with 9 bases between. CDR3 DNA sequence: TGCGCCAGCAGCTTGAAGGCAGGGAATGAAAAACTGTTTTTT. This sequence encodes CASSLKAGNEKLFF.

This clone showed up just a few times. The DNA of the CDR3 is TGTGCCAGCAGCTTAGGACTCAGCTACACTGAAGCTTTCTTT. Residues: CASSLGLSYTEAFF. The gene calls are TRBV11-3 and TRBJ1-1; D not resolved. Looked up from germline, CDR1 is SGHNT and CDR2 is YENEEA. The CDR3 has 14 residues. The V gene lost 1 base and the J gene lost 3 bases, with 9 bases spanning the gap.

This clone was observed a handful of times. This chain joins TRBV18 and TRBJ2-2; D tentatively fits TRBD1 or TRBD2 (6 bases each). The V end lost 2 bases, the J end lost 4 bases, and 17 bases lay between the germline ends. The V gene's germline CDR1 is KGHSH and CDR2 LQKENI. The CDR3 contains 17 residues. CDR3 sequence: CASSPTGGGRPTGELFF. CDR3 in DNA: TGTGCCAGCTCACCAACAGGAGGGGGGCGACCCACCGGGGAGCTGTTTTTT.

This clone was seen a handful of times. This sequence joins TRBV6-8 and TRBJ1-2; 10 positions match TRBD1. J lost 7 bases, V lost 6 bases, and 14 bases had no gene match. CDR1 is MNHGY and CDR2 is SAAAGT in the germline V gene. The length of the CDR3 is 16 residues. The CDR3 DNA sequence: TGTGCCAGCAGGCCGGGACAGGGGCCTATCTATGGTGGCTACACCTTC. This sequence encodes CASRPGQGPIYGGYTF.

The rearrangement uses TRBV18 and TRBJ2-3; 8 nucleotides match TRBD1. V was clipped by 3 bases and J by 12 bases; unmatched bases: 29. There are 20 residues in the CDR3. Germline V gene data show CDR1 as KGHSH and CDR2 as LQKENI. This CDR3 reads CASSPVRTTYRDRRTQAQYF. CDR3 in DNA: TGTGCCAGCTCACCCGTACGGACAACGTACCGGGACAGGCGGACGCAAGCCCAGTATTTT.

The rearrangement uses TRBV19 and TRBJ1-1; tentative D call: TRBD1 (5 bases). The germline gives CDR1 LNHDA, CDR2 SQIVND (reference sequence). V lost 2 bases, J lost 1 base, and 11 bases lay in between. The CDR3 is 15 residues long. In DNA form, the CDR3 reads TGTGCCAGTAGTATAAATCCAGGGACGAACACTGAAGCTTTCTTT. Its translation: CASSINPGTNTEAFF.

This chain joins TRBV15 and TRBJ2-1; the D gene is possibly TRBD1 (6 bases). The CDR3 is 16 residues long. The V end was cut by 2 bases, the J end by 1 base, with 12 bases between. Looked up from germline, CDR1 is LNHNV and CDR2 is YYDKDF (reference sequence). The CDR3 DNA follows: TGTGCCACCAGCAGAAACAGGGTGGGATCCTACAATGAGCAGTTCTTC. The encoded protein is CATSRNRVGSYNEQFF.

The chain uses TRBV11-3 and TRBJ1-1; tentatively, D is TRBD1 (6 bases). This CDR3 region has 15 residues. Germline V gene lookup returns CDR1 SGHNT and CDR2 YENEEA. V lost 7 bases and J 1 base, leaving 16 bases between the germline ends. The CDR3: CASTPPGTTNTEAFF. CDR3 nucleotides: TGTGCCAGCACCCCCCCCGGGACAACGAACACTGAAGCTTTCTTT.

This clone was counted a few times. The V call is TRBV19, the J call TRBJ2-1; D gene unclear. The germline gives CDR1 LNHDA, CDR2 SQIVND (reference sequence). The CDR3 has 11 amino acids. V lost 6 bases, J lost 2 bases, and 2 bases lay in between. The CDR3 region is CASRTYNEQFF. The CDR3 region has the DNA TGTGCCAGTAGAACCTACAATGAGCAGTTCTTC.

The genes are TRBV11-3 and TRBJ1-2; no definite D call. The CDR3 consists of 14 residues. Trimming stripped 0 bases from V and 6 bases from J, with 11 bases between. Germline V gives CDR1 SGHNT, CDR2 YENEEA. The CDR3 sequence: CASSLDLWRDGYTF. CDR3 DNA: TGTGCCAGCAGCTTAGACTTGTGGCGGGATGGCTACACCTTC.

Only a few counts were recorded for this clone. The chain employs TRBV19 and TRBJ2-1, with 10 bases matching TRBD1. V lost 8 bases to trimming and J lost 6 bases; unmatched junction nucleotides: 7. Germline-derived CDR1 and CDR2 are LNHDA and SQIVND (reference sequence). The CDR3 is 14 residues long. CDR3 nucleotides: TGTGCCAGTGACCCGGGACAGGGGCCCAATGAGCAGTTCTTC. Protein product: CASDPGQGPNEQFF.

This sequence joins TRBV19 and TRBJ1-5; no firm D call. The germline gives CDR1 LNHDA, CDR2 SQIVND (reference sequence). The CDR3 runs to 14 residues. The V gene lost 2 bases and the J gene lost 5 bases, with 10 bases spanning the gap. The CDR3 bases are TGTGCCAGTAGTATATACGGCTGGGATCAGCCCCAGCATTTT. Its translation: CASSIYGWDQPQHF.

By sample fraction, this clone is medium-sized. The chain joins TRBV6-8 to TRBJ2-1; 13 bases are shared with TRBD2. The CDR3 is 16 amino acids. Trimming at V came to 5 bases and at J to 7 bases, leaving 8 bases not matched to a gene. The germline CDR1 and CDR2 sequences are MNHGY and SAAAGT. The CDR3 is CASSTWTSGSSNEQFF. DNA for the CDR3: TGTGCCAGCAGTACTTGGACTAGCGGGAGTTCAAATGAGCAGTTCTTC.

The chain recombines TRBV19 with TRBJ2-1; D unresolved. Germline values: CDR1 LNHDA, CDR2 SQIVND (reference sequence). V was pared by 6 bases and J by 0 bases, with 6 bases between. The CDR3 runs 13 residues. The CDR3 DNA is TGTGCCAGTAGGTCGAGCTCCTACAATGAGCAGTTCTTC. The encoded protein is CASRSSSYNEQFF. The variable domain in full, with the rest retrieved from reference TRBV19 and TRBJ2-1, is DGGITQSPKYLFRKEGQNVTLSCEQNLNHDAMYWYRQDPGQGLRLIYYSQIVNDFQKGDIAEGYSVSREKKESFPLTVTSAQKNPTAFYLCASRSSSYNEQFFGPGTRLTVL.

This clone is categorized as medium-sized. This CDR3 reads CASSEGSTEAFF. As DNA, the CDR3 is TGTGCCAGCAGTGAAGGGAGTACTGAAGCTTTCTTT. The J gene is TRBJ1-1, the V gene TRBV6-1; no firm D call. CDR3 length: 12 residues. The ends were cut back, 1 base at V and 5 bases at J, with 5 bases in the middle. Germline V gene data show CDR1 as MNHNS and CDR2 as SASEGT.

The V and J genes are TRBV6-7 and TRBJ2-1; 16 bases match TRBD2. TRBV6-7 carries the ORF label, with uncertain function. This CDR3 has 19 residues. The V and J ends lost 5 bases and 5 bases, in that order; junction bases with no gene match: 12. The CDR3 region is CASSPTGTSGGARHNEQFF. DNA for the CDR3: TGTGCCAGCAGTCCAACCGGGACTAGCGGGGGGGCCCGTCACAATGAGCAGTTCTTC.

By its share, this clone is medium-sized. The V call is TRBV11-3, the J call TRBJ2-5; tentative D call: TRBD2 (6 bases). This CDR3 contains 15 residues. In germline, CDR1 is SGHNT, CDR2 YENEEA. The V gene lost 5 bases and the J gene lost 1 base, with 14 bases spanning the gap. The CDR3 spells CASSLYRGTQETQYF. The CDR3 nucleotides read TGTGCCAGCAGCCTATACCGGGGGACCCAAGAGACCCAGTACTTC.

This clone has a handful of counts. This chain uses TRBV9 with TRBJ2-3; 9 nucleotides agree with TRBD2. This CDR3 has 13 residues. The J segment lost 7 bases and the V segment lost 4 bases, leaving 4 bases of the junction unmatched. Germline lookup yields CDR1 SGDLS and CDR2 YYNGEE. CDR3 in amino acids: CASSLAGEHTQYF. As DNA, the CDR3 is TGTGCCAGCAGCTTAGCGGGAGAACATACGCAGTATTTT.

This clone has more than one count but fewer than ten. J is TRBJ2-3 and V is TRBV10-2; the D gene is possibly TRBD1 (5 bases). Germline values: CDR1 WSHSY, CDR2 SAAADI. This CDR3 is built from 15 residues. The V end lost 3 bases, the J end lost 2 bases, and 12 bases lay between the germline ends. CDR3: CASSDPRDPTDTQYF. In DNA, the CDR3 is TGCGCCAGCAGTGATCCCAGGGATCCCACAGATACGCAGTATTTT.

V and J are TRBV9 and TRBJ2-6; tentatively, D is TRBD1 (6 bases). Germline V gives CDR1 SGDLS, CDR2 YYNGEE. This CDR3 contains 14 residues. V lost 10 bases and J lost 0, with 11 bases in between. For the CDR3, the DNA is TGTGCCCATCAGGGGTACTCTGGGGCCAACGTCCTGACTTTC. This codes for CAHQGYSGANVLTF.